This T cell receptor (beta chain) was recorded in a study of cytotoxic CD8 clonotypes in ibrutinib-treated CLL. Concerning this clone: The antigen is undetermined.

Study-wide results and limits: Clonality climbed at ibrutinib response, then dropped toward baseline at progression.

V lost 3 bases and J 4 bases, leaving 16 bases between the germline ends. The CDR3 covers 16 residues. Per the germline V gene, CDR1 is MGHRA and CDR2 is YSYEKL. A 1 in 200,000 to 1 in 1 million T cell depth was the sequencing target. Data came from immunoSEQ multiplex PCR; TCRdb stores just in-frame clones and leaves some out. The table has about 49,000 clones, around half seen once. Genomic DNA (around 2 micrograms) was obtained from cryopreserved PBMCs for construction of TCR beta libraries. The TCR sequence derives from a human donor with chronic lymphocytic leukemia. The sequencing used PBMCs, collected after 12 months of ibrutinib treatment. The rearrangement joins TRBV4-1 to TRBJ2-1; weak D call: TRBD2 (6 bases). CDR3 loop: CASSQALLAKYNEQFF. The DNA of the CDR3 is TGCGCCAGCAGCCAGGCCCTCCTAGCGAAGTACAATGAGCAGTTCTTC.